The table lists the clone carrying this TCR beta chain with a few counts. As yet, its antigen is unknown. The CDR3 is made up of 13 amino acids. From germline, CDR1 is ENHRY and CDR2 SYGVKD. The V end was cut by 6 bases, the J end by 1 base, with 10 bases between. The source of the sample is a study of response to subunit inactivated influenza vaccine. TCRdb reanalysed the RT-PCR reads using MiXCR and keeps one entry per CDR3 protein. The repertoire includes 450,000 to 550,000 distinct CDR3 sequences, around 25% of them detected once, and 1.5% to 2% sits in the top ten. Study-wide findings and caveats: New T cells are recruited in small numbers by each seasonal influenza vaccination, according to the authors' suggestion.

The rearrangement uses TRBV10-3 and TRBJ2-7; D is possibly TRBD1 (6 bases). This receptor was identified in a man aged 45-60 years who received an inactivated influenza vaccine. The specimen comprised CD4+ T cells sorted from PBMCs, sampled 5 days after vaccination. The CDR3 DNA is TGTGCCATCAGACCCGACAGGTCCTACGAGCAGTACTTC. Residues: CAIRPDRSYEQYF.